These 12 T cell receptor beta chains were sequenced from one sample in a study of OX40 agonist ivuxolimab in advanced cancers. This table comes from immunoSEQ multiplex PCR, and its TCRdb copy is limited to in-frame clones, with some not included. This sample carries 20,000 to 25,000 clones, approximately 90% of them seen once, and the ten largest clones take 20% to 25%. The sample here was CD4+ or CD8+ T cells sorted from blood, taken in a trial of the OX40 agonist ivuxolimab. All receptors come from an adult with an advanced solid tumor such as melanoma, head and neck, liver or kidney cancer.

The chain couples TRBV5-1 to TRBJ2-1; 9 nucleotides line up with TRBD1. The V gene's germline CDR1 is SGHRS and CDR2 YFSETQ. This CDR3 spans 17 amino acids. Trimming removed 0 bases from V and 2 bases from J; junction bases left unmatched: 6. CDR3 in amino acids: CASSLAWRQGAYNEQFF. DNA for the CDR3: TGCGCCAGCAGCTTGGCCTGGAGACAGGGGGCCTACAATGAGCAGTTCTTC.

J is TRBJ2-7 and V is TRBV18, with 7 bases lining up with TRBD1. Germline V gene data show CDR1 as KGHSH and CDR2 as LQKENI. V lost 2 bases to trimming and J lost 6 bases; unmatched junction nucleotides: 7. The CDR3 extends over 14 amino acids. CDR3 coding DNA: TGTGCCAGCTCACCAACAGGGGTTTTGGTCGAGCAGTACTTC. This encodes CASSPTGVLVEQYF.

This clone was counted between two and nine times. CDR3 nucleotide sequence: TGTGCCAGCAGTTTCTCCACAACTCTAACAAAATACAATGAGCAGTTCTTC. This encodes CASSFSTTLTKYNEQFF. V is TRBV28 and J is TRBJ2-1, with no clear D. The CDR3 covers 17 residues. V was shortened by 3 bases and J by 4 bases, with 19 bases between the two germline ends. Germline CDR1 is MDHEN and CDR2 is SYDVKM. Together with reference TRBV28 and TRBJ2-1, the CDR3 gives the full variable domain: DVKVTQSSRYLVKRTGEKVFLECVQDMDHENMFWYRQDPGLGLRLIYFSYDVKMKEKGDIPEGYSVSREKKERFSLILESASTNQTSMYLCASSFSTTLTKYNEQFFGPGTRLTVL.

This sequence joins TRBV7-6 and TRBJ1-4, with D possibly TRBD1 on 6 matching bases. There are 13 residues in the CDR3. Germline-derived CDR1 and CDR2 are SGHVS and FNYEAQ. V shed 6 bases and J shed 7 bases, with 12 bases lying between them. CDR3 protein: CASSYGGSEKLFF. CDR3 coding DNA: TGTGCCAGCAGTTACGGGGGCAGTGAAAAACTGTTTTTT.

This sequence joins TRBV9 and TRBJ1-6, with D perhaps TRBD1 (6 bases). Trimming removed 0 bases from V and 9 bases from J, with 13 bases in between. The CDR3 covers 15 residues. Germline CDR1 reads SGDLS; CDR2 reads YYNGEE. In nucleotides, the CDR3 is TGTGCCAGCAGCGTAGGAACAGGGCTGACTTCACCCCTCCACTTT. It is translated as CASSVGTGLTSPLHF.

The chain uses TRBV5-5 and TRBJ1-3; 8 nucleotides agree with TRBD1. CDR1 is SGHKS, CDR2 YYEKEE, per germline (reference sequence). Trimming cost V 3 bases and J 7 bases; bases outside gene matches: 9. There are 15 residues in the CDR3. The CDR3 is CASSSDREPPNTIYF. The CDR3 bases are TGTGCCAGCAGCTCGGACAGGGAACCCCCGAACACCATATATTTT.

The rearrangement joins TRBV7-3 to TRBJ2-7; D is uncertain. CDR1 is SGHTA and CDR2 is FQGTGA in the germline V gene. The ends were cut back, 3 bases at V and 4 bases at J, with 13 bases in the middle. This CDR3 is 14 amino acids long. Here the CDR3 reads CASSFLKTRYEQYF. The CDR3 nucleotides are TGTGCCAGCAGCTTTCTCAAGACGCGTTACGAGCAGTACTTC.

This chain joins TRBV27 and TRBJ2-1, with D perhaps TRBD1 (7 bases). There are 13 residues in the CDR3. Germline loops: CDR1 MNHEY, CDR2 SMNVEV (reference sequence). V was cut by 10 bases and J by 10 bases, with 20 bases left in between. Here the CDR3 reads CATRRGPVGEQFF. Written as DNA, the CDR3 is TGTGCCACCAGGAGGGGGCCAGTGGGGGAGCAGTTCTTC.

This sequence joins TRBV27 and TRBJ2-1, with 7 bases matching TRBD2. Germline V gene lookup returns CDR1 MNHEY and CDR2 SMNVEV (reference sequence). V shed 8 bases and J 2 bases; nucleotides not matched to a gene: 6. This CDR3 contains 14 residues. CDR3 amino acids: CASGREDTYNEQFF. CDR3 sequence (DNA): TGTGCCAGCGGTCGGGAGGACACCTACAATGAGCAGTTCTTC.

The rearrangement joins TRBV27 to TRBJ2-3; D is uncertain. Germline-derived CDR1 and CDR2 are MNHEY and SMNVEV (reference sequence). The CDR3 consists of 13 residues. V was clipped by 6 bases and J by 1 base, with 8 bases between them. The CDR3 reads CASSFPGTDTQYF. The DNA of the CDR3 is TGTGCCAGCAGCTTCCCGGGCACAGATACGCAGTATTTT.

The chain recombines TRBV27 with TRBJ2-1, with D maybe TRBD1 (9 bases). CDR1 MNHEY and CDR2 SMNVEV come from the germline V gene (reference sequence). The CDR3 extends over 15 amino acids. Trimming stripped 5 bases from V and 7 bases from J, with 18 bases between. CDR3 loop: CASSPFSGTGNEQFF. DNA for the CDR3: TGTGCCAGCAGTCCCTTTAGCGGGACAGGGAATGAGCAGTTCTTC.

This sequence joins TRBV10-3 and TRBJ2-7, with D possibly being TRBD1 (6 bases). V was shortened by 9 bases and J by 1 base, with 10 bases between the two germline ends. Germline loops: CDR1 ENHRY, CDR2 SYGVKD. The CDR3 runs 12 residues. The CDR3 loop is CAIQGQSYEQYF. The CDR3 region has the DNA TGTGCCATACAGGGACAATCCTACGAGCAGTACTTC.